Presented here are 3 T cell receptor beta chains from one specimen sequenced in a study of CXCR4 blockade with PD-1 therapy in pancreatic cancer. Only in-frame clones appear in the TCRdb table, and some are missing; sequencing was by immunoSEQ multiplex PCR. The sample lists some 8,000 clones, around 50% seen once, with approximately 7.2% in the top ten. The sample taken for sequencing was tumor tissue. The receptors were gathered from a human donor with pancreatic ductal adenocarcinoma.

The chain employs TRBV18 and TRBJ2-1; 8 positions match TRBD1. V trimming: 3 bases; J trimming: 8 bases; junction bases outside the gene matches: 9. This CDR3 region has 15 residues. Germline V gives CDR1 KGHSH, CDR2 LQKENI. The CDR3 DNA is TGTGCCAGCTCACCGCCGGACAGGGCAGGGCATGAGCAGTTCTTC. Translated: CASSPPDRAGHEQFF.

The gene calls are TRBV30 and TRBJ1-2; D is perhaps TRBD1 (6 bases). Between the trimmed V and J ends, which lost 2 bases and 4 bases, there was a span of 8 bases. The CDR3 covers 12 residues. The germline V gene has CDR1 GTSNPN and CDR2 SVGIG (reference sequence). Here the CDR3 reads CAWSQDSYGYTF. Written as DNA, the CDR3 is TGTGCCTGGAGTCAGGACAGCTATGGCTACACCTTC.

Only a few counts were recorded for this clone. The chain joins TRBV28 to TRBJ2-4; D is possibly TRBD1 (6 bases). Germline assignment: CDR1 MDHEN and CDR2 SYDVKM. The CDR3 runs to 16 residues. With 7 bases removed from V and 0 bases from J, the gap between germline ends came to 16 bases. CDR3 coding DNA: TGTGCCAGCACCCAGGGGTCGACCAAAGCCAAAAACATTCAGTACTTC. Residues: CASTQGSTKAKNIQYF. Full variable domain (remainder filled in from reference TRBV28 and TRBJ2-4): DVKVTQSSRYLVKRTGEKVFLECVQDMDHENMFWYRQDPGLGLRLIYFSYDVKMKEKGDIPEGYSVSREKKERFSLILESASTNQTSMYLCASTQGSTKAKNIQYFGAGTRLSVL.